This TCR beta chain was identified during a study of T cell repertoires in ileal Crohn's disease. Study as a whole: Less than 45% were active smokers at surgery; median disease duration was around 7.9 years. About half of patients got postoperative therapy: roughly 12 thiopurines, approximately 18 anti-TNF.

Sequencing used immunoSEQ multiplex PCR; TCRdb keeps in-frame clones, though not all of them. The sample holds about 7,400 clones, roughly four fifths seen once. For this clone: Its matching antigen is unknown.

Study-wide findings and caveats: Endoscopic recurrence occurred in every patient whose clonality exceeded 26.8%.

This CDR3 has 14 amino acids. Germline lookup yields CDR1 MGHDK and CDR2 SYGVNS. Trimming removed 4 bases at V and 2 bases at J, with 12 bases between. The sequence was collected from an adult with Crohn's disease. V usage is TRBV25-1 and J usage is TRBJ2-7; D perhaps matches TRBD2 (5 bases). Material for sequencing was ileal tissue. The CDR3 here is CASSGSAGTYEQYF. CDR3 DNA sequence: TGTGCCAGCAGTGGGTCGGCGGGTACCTACGAGCAGTACTTC.